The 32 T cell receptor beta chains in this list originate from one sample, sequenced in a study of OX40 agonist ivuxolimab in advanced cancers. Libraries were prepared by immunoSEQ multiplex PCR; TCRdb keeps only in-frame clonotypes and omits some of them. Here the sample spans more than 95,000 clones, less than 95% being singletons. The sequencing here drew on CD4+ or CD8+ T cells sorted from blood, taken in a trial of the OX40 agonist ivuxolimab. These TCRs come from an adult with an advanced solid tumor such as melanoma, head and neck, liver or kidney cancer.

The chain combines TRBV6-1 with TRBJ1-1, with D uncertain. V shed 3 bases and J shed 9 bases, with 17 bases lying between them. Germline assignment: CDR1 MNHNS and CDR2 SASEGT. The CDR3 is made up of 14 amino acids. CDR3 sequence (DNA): TGTGCCAGCAGTGATCGACCCTCAAGTGGGAAAGCTTTCTTT. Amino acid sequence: CASSDRPSSGKAFF.

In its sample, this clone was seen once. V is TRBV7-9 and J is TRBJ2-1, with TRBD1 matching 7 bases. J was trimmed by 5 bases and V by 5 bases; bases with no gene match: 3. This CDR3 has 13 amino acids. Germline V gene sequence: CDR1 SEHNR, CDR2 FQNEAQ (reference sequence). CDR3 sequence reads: CASSPQGDNEQFF. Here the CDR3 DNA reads TGTGCCAGCAGCCCCCAGGGGGACAATGAGCAGTTCTTC.

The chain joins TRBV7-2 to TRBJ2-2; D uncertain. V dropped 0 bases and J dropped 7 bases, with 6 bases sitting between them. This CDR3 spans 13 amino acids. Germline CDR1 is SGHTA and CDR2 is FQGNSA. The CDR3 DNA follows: TGTGCCAGCAGCTTAGCTCGTGGCGGGGAGCTGTTTTTT. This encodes CASSLARGGELFF. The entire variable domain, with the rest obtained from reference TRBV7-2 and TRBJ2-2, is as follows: GAGVSQSPSNKVTEKGKDVELRCDPISGHTALYWYRQSLGQGLEFLIYFQGNSAPDKSGLPSDRFSAERTGGSVSTLTIQRTQQEDSAVYLCASSLARGGELFFGEGSRLTVL.

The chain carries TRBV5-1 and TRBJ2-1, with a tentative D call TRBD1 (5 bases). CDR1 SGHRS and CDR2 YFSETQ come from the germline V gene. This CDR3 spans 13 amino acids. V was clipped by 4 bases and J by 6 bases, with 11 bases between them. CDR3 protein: CASSPTVRNEQFF. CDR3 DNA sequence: TGCGCCAGCAGCCCGACAGTGCGCAATGAGCAGTTCTTC.

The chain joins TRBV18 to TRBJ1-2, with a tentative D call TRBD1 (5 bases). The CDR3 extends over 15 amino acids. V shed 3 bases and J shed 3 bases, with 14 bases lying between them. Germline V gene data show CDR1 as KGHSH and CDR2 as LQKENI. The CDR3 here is CASSPSIARDYGYTF. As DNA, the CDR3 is TGTGCCAGCTCACCCTCGATCGCCAGGGACTATGGCTACACCTTC.

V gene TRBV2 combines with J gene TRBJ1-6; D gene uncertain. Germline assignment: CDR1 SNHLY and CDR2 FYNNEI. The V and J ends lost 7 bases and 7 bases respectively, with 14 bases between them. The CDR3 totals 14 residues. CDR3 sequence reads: CASNPVSPNSPLHF. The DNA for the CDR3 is TGTGCCAGCAACCCTGTGAGTCCAAATTCACCCCTCCACTTT. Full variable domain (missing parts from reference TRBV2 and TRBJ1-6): EPEVTQTPSHQVTQMGQEVILRCVPISNHLYFYWYRQILGQKVEFLVSFYNNEISEKSEIFDDQFSVERPDGSNFTLKIRSTKLEDSAMYFCASNPVSPNSPLHFGNGTRLTVT.

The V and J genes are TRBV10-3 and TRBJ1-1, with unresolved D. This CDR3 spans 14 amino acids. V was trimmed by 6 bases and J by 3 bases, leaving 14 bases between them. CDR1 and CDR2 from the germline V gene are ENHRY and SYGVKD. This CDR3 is CAISPEATDTEAFF. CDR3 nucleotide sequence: TGTGCCATCAGCCCCGAGGCGACGGACACTGAAGCTTTCTTT.

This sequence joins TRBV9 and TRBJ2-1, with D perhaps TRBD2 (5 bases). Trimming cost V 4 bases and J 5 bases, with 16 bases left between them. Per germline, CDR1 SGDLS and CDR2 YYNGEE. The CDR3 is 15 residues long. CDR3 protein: CASSQTSLVHNEQFF. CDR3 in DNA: TGTGCCAGCAGCCAAACTAGTCTGGTTCACAATGAGCAGTTCTTC.

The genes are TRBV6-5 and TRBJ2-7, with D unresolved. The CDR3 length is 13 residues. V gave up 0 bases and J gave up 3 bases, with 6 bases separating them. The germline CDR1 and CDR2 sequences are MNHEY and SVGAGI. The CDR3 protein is CASSYSGLYEQYF. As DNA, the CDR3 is TGTGCCAGCAGTTACTCCGGCCTCTACGAGCAGTACTTC.

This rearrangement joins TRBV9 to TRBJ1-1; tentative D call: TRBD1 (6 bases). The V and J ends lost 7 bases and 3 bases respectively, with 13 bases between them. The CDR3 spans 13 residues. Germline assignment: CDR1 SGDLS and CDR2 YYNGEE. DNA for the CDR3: TGTGCCAGCGCGCAGGGGCAGGACACTGAAGCTTTCTTT. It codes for CASAQGQDTEAFF.

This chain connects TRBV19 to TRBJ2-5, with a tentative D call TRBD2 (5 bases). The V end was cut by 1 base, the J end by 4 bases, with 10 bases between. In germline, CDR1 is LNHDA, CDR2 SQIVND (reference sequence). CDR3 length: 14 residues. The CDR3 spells CASSIGPRGETQYF. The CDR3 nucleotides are TGTGCCAGTAGTATAGGGCCTCGGGGAGAGACCCAGTACTTC.

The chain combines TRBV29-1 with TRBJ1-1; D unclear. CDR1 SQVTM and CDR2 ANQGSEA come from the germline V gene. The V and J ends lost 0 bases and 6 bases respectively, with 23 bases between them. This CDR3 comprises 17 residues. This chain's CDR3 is CSVEDPTLGRAAAEAFF. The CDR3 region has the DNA TGCAGCGTTGAAGATCCAACCCTGGGCCGGGCAGCCGCTGAAGCTTTCTTT.

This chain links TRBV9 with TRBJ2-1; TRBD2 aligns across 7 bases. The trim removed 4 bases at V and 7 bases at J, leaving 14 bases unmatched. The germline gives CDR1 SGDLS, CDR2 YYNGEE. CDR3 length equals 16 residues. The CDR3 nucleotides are TGTGCCAGCAGCTCTCCTCGGGGGGAGGTCGGGAATGAGCAGTTCTTC. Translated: CASSSPRGEVGNEQFF. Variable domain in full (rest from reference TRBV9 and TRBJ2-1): DSGVTQTPKHLITATGQRVTLRCSPRSGDLSVYWYQQSLDQGLQFLIQYYNGEERAKGNILERFSAQQFPDLHSELNLSSLELGDSALYFCASSSPRGEVGNEQFFGPGTRLTVL.

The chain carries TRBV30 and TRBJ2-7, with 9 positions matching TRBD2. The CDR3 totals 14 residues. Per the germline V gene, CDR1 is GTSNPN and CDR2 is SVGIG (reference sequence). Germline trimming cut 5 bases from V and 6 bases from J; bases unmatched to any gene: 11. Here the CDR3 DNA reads TGTGCCTGGCTGGGGGCGGGAGGGCTAGGCGAGCAGTACTTC. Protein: CAWLGAGGLGEQYF.

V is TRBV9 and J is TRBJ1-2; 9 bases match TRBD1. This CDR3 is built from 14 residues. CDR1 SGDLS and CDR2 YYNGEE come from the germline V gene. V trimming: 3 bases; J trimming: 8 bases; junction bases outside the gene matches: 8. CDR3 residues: CASSALQGAKGYTF. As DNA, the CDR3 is TGTGCCAGCAGCGCCTTACAGGGGGCGAAGGGCTACACCTTC.

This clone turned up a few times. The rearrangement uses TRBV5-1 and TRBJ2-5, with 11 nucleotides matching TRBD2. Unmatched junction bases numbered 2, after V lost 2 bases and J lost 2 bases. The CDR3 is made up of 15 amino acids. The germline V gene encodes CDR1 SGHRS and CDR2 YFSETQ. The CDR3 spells CASSFSSGGQETQYF. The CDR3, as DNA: TGCGCCAGCAGCTTTTCTAGCGGGGGGCAAGAGACCCAGTACTTC.

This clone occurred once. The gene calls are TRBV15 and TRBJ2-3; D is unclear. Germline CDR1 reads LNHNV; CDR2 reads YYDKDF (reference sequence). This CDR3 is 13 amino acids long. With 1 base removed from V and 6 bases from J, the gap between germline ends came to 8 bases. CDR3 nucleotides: TGTGCCACCAGCAGAGCCGGGTCGGATACGCAGTATTTT. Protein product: CATSRAGSDTQYF.

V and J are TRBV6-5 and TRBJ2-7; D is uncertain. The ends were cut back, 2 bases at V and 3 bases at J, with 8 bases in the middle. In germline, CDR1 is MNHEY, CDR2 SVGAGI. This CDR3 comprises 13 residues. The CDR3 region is CASSYNGVYEQYF. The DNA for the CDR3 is TGTGCCAGCAGTTACAATGGGGTCTACGAGCAGTACTTC.

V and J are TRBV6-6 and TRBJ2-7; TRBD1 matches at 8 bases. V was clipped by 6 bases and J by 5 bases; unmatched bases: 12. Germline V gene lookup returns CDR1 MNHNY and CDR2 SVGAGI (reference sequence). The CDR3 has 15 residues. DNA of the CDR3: TGTGCCAGCAGCCACCACAGGACAGGGAGAAACGAGCAGTACTTC. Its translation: CASSHHRTGRNEQYF.

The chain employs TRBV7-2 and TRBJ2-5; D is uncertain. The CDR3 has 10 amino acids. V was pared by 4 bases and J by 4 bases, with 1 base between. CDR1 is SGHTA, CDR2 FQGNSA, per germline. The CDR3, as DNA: TGTGCCAGCAGCTCAGAGACCCAGTACTTC. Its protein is CASSSETQYF.

This chain's CDR3 is CASSPRGGTEAFF. Here the CDR3 DNA reads TGTGCCAGCAGCCCGAGAGGGGGCACTGAAGCTTTCTTT. The chain couples TRBV11-3 to TRBJ1-1; D is possibly TRBD1 (6 bases). V lost 5 bases and J lost 4, with 11 bases in between. This CDR3 is 13 amino acids long. Per the germline V gene, CDR1 is SGHNT and CDR2 is YENEEA.

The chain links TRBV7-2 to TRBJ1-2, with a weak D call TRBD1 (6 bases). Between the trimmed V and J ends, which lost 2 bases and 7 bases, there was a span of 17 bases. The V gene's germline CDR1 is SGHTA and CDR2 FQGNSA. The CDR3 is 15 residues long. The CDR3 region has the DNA TGTGCCAGCAGCTTAAACGGCAGGGGAGCAGGTGGCTACACCTTC. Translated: CASSLNGRGAGGYTF.

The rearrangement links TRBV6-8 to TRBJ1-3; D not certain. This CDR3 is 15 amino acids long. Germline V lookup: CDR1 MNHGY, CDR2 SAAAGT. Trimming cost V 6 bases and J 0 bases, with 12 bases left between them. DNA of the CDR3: TGTGCCAGCAGCTACCTAGACTCCTCTGGAAACACCATATATTTT. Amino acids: CASSYLDSSGNTIYF.

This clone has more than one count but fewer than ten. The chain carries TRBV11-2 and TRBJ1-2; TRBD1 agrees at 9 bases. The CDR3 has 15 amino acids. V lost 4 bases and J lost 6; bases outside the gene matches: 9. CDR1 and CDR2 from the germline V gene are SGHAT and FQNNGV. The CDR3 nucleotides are TGTGCCAGCAGCTCCCCCCGGGACAGGGTGGATGGCTACACCTTC. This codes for CASSSPRDRVDGYTF.

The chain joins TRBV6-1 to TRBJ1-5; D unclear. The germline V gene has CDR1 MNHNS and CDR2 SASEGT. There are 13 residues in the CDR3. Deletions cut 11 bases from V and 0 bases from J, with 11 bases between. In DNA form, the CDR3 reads TGTGCCGAGTCACTCAATAGCAATCAGCCCCAGCATTTT. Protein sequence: CAESLNSNQPQHF.

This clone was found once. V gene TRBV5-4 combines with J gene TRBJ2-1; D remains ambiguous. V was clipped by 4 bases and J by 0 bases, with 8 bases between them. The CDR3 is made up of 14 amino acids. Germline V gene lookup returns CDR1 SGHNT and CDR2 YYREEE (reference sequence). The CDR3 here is CASSLPGSYNEQFF. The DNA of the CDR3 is TGTGCCAGCAGCCTCCCGGGCTCCTACAATGAGCAGTTCTTC.

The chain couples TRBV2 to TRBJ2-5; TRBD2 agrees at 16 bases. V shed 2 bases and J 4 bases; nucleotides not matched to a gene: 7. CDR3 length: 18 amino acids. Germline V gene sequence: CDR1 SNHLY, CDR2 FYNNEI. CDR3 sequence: CASSERGLAGGRGETQYF. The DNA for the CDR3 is TGTGCCAGCAGTGAACGGGGACTAGCGGGAGGGCGGGGAGAGACCCAGTACTTC. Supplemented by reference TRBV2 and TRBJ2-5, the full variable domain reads EPEVTQTPSHQVTQMGQEVILRCVPISNHLYFYWYRQILGQKVEFLVSFYNNEISEKSEIFDDQFSVERPDGSNFTLKIRSTKLEDSAMYFCASSERGLAGGRGETQYFGPGTRLLVL.

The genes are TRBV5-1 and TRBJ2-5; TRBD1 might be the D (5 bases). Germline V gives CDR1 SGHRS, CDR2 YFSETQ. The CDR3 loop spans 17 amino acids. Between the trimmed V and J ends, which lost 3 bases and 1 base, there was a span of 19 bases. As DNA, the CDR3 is TGCGCCAGCAGCTCGACGCCAGGGTTCGCCTTCCAAGAGACCCAGTACTTC. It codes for CASSSTPGFAFQETQYF.

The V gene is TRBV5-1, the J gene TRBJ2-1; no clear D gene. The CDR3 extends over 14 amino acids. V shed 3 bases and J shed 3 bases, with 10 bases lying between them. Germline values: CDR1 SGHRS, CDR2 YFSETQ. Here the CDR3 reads CASSSGQNYNEQFF. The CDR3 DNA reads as TGCGCCAGCAGCTCGGGTCAAAACTACAATGAGCAGTTCTTC.

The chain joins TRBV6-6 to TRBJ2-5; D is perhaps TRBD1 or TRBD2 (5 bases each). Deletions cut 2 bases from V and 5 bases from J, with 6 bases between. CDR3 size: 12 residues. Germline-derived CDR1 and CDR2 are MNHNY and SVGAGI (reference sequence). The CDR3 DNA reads TGTGCCAGCAGTTACGGGACGGAGACCCAGTACTTC. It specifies CASSYGTETQYF.

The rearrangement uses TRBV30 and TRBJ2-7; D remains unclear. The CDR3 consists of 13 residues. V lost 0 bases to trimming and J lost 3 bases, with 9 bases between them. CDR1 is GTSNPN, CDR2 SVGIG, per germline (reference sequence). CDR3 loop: CAWSVGWGYEQYF. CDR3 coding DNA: TGTGCCTGGAGTGTAGGGTGGGGCTACGAGCAGTACTTC.

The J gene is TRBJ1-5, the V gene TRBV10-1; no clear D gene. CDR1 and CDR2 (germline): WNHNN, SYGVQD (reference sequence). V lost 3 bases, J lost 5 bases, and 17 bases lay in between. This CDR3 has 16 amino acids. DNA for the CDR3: TGCGCCAGCAGTGAATTCCGGGTCCGGGAGGATCAGCCCCAGCATTTT. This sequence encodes CASSEFRVREDQPQHF.